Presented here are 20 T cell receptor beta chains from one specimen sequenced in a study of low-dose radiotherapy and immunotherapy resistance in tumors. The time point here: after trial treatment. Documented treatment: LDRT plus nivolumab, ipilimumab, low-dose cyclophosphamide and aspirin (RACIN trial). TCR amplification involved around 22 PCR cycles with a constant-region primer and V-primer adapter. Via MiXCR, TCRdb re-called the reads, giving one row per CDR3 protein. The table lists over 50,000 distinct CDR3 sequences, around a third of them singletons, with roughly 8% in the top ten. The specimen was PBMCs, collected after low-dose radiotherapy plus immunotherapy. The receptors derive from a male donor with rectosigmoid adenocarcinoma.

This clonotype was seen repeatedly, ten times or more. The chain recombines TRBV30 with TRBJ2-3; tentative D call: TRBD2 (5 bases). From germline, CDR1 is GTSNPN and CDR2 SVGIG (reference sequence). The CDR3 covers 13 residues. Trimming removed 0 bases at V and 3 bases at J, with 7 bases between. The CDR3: CAWSVLGTDTQYF. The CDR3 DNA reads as TGTGCCTGGAGTGTACTAGGGACAGATACGCAGTATTTT.

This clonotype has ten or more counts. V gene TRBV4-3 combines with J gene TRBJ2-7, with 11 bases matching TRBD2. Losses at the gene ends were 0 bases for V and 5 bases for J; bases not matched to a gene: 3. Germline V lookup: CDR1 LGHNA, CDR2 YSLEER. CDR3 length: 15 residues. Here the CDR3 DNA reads TGCGCCAGCAGCCAAGAGTCTAGCGGGAGGAACGAGCAGTACTTC. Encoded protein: CASSQESSGRNEQYF.

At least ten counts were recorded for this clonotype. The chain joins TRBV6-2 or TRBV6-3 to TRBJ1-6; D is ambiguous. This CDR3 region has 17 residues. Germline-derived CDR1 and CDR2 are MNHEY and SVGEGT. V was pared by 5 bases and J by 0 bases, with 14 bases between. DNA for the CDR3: TGTGCCAGCAGTGAAAGGGCAGTGAGCTCCTATAATTCACCCCTCCACTTT. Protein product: CASSERAVSSYNSPLHF.

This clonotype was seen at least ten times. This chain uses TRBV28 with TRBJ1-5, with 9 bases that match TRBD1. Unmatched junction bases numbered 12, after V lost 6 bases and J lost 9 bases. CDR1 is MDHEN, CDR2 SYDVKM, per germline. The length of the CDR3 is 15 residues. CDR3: CASRGADRGNGPQHF. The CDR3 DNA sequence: TGTGCCAGCAGGGGGGCGGACAGGGGCAATGGGCCCCAGCATTTT.

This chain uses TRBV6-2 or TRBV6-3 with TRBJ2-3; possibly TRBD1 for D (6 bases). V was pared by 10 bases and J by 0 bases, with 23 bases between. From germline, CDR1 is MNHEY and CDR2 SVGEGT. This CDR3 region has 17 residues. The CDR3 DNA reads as TGTGCCACCCCTCGAGAGCAGGGGACCTCTAGCACAGATACGCAGTATTTT. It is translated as CATPREQGTSSTDTQYF.

CDR3 bases: TGCAGTGCTAGGGGGTGGGGGGGTCTCTACGAGCAGTACTTC. Protein sequence: CSARGWGGLYEQYF. The chain couples TRBV20-1 to TRBJ2-7; 7 positions agree with TRBD2. The V and J ends lost 3 bases and 3 bases, in that order; junction bases with no gene match: 8. The CDR3 extends over 14 amino acids. The germline gives CDR1 DFQATT, CDR2 SNEGSKA (reference sequence).

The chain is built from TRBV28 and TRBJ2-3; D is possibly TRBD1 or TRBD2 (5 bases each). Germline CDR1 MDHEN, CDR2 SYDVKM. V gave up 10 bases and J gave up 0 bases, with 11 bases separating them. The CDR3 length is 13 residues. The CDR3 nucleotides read TGTGCCACCGGTTGGGACAGCACAGATACGCAGTATTTT. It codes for CATGWDSTDTQYF. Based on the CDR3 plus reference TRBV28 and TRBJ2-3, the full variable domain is DVKVTQSSRYLVKRTGEKVFLECVQDMDHENMFWYRQDPGLGLRLIYFSYDVKMKEKGDIPEGYSVSREKKERFSLILESASTNQTSMYLCATGWDSTDTQYFGPGTRLTVL.

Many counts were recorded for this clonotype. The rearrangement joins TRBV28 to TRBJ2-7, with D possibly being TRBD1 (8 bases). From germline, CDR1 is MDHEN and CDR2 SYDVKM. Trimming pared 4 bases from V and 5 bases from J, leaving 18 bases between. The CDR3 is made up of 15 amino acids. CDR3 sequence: CASSSRTGRVNEQYF. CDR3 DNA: TGTGCCAGCAGTTCCCGGACAGGGAGGGTAAACGAGCAGTACTTC. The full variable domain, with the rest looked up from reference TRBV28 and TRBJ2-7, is DVKVTQSSRYLVKRTGEKVFLECVQDMDHENMFWYRQDPGLGLRLIYFSYDVKMKEKGDIPEGYSVSREKKERFSLILESASTNQTSMYLCASSSRTGRVNEQYFGPGTRLTVT.

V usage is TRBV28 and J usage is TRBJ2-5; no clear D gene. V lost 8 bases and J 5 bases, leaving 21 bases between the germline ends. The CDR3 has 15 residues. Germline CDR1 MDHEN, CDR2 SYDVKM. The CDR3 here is CASSLEGRMRETQYF. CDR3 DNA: TGTGCCAGCTCACTGGAAGGGCGGATGAGGGAGACCCAGTACTTC.

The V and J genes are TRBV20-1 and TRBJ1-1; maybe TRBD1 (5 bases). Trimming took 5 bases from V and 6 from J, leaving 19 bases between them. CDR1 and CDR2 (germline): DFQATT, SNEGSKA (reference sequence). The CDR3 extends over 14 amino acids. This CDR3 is CSAPKGHSGAEAFF. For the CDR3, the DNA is TGCAGTGCTCCGAAGGGGCACTCGGGGGCTGAAGCTTTCTTT.

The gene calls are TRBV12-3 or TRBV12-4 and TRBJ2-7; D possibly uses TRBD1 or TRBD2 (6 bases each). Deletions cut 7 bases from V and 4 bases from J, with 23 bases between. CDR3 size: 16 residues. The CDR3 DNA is TGTGCCAGCACCGAGAGGAGGGCAGGGGAAGGGTACGAGCAGTACTTC. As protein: CASTERRAGEGYEQYF.

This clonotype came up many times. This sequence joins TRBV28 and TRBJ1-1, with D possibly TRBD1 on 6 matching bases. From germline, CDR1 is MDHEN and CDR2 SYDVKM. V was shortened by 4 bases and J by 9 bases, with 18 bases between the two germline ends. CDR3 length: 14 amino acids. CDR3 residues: CASSWGKRTAQAFF. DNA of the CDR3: TGTGCCAGCAGTTGGGGAAAGCGGACAGCTCAAGCTTTCTTT.

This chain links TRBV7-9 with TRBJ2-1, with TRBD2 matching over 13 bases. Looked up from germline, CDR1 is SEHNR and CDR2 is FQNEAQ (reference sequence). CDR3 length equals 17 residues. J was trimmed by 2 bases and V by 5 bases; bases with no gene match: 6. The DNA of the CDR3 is TGTGCCAGCAGCCAGGGACTAGCGGGGAGGGCCTACAATGAGCAGTTCTTC. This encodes CASSQGLAGRAYNEQFF.

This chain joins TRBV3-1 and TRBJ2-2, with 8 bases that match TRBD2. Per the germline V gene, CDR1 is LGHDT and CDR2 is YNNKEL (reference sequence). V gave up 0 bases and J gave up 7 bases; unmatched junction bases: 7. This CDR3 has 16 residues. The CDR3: CASSQDGAGAGGELFF. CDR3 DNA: TGTGCCAGCAGCCAAGATGGAGCGGGGGCTGGCGGGGAGCTGTTTTTT.

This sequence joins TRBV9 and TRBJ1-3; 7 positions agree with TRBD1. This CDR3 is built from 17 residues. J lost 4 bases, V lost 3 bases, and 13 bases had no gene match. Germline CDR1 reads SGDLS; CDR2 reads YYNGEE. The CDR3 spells CASSAQTGEVVGNTIYF. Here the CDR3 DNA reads TGTGCCAGCAGCGCCCAAACAGGGGAGGTCGTCGGAAACACCATATATTTT.

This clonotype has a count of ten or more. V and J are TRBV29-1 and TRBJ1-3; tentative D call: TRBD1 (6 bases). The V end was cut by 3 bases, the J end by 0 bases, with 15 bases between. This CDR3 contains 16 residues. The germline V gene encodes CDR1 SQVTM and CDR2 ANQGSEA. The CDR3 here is CSVDTGRGSSGNTIYF. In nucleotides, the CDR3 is TGCAGCGTTGACACCGGCAGGGGATCCTCTGGAAACACCATATATTTT.

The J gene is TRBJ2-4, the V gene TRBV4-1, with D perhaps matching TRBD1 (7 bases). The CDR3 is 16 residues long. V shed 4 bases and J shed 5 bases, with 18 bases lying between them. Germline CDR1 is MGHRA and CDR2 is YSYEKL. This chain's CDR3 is CASSLKTGRFENIQYF. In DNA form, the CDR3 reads TGCGCCAGCAGCCTAAAGACAGGGAGGTTTGAAAACATTCAGTACTTC.

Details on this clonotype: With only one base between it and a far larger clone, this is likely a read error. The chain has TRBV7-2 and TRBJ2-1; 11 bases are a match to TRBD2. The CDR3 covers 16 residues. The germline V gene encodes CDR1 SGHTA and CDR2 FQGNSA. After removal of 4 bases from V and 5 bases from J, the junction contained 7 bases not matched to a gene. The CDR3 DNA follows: TGTGCCAGCAGCTCATGGCGTAGCGGGAGGGACAATGAGCAGTTCTTC. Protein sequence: CASSSWRSGRDNEQFF.

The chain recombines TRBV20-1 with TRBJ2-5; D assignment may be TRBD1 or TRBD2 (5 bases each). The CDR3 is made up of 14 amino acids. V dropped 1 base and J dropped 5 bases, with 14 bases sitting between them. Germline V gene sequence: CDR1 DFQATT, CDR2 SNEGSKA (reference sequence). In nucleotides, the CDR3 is TGCAGTGCTAGAGGGGTGGGGGAATTGGAGACCCAGTACTTC. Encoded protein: CSARGVGELETQYF.

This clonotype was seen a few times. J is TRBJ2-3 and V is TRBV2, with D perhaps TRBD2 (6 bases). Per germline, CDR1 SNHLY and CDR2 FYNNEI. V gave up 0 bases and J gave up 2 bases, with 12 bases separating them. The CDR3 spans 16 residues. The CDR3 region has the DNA TGTGCCAGCAGTGAAGCTCGGACTACCTACACAGATACGCAGTATTTT. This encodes CASSEARTTYTDTQYF.